This T cell receptor beta chain came from a study of shared clonotypes between healthy human individuals. Study details: CD4 naive cells filled three plates per donor, CD4 memory three, CD8 naive two and CD8 memory one. General study results and limits: Among the subsets, naive ones generally showed larger estimated richness than memory ones.

Replicate PCRs for sorted subsets used approximately 190 ng DNA; this equaled 30,000 to 35,000 T cell genomes. The assay was immunoSEQ multiplex PCR, and TCRdb's table has in-frame clones only and misses some. The data hold 950,000 to 1,300,000 clones, with roughly 70% observed a single time. Germline CDR1 is LNHNV and CDR2 is YYDKDF (reference sequence). This CDR3 is 16 amino acids long. The V end was cut by 0 bases, the J end by 0 bases, with 10 bases between. For this clone: Its antigen is unidentified.

Sequenced input: memory CD4+ T cells sorted from blood. Subset specified: CD45RA-negative fraction. This sequence originates from a man aged 18 to 35 in good health. The rearrangement links TRBV15 to TRBJ2-3; D not resolved. CDR3 sequence: CATSRDKGYSTDTQYF. The CDR3 DNA is TGTGCCACCAGCAGAGATAAAGGTTATAGCACAGATACGCAGTATTTT. Using reference TRBV15 and TRBJ2-3 for the parts outside the CDR3, the full variable domain is DAMVIQNPRYQVTQFGKPVTLSCSQTLNHNVMYWYQQKSSQAPKLLFHYYDKDFNNEADTPDNFQSRRPNTSFCFLDIRSPGLGDTAMYLCATSRDKGYSTDTQYFGPGTRLTVL.